The 22 T cell receptor beta chains below all came from one sample that was sequenced in a study of blood T cells in healthy people across ages. A second PCR, run for roughly 7 to 12 cycles, used a sample-barcoded 5' primer plus a J-beta primer mix. TCRdb re-called the 5' RACE reads through MiXCR, storing one row per CDR3 protein. The profile covers hundreds of thousands of distinct CDR3 sequences, with roughly half appearing a single time and less than 15% taken by the ten largest. The sample was blood. These TCRs come from a woman aged 80 or over in good health.

This clonotype was detected only a few times. With a much larger clone just one base away, this may be a read error. The V call is TRBV7-7, the J call TRBJ2-1; unclear D gene. The last part of the DNA fits TRBJ2-7 better; the J call may be wrong. The germline CDR1 and CDR2 sequences are SSHAT and FNYEAQ (reference sequence). This CDR3 spans 15 amino acids. The CDR3: CASSQGYSSYNEQYF. CDR3 bases: TGTGCCAGCAGCCAAGGGTATAGCTCCTACAATGAGCAGTACTTC.

The rearrangement links TRBV3-1 to TRBJ2-6, with D tentatively TRBD1 (5 bases). The CDR3 consists of 18 residues. Per germline, CDR1 LGHDT and CDR2 YNNKEL (reference sequence). Deletions cut 1 base from V and 1 base from J, with 14 bases between. The CDR3 DNA sequence: TGTGCCAGCAGCCAAGCCGCCGCAGGGAATTCTGGGGCCAACGTCCTGACTTTC. This gives the protein CASSQAAAGNSGANVLTF.

This clonotype has a count of ten or more. The chain has TRBV5-5 and TRBJ2-7; TRBD1 aligns across 7 bases. Germline V gives CDR1 SGHKS, CDR2 YYEKEE (reference sequence). Germline trimming cut 6 bases from V and 4 bases from J; bases unmatched to any gene: 7. The CDR3 runs 13 residues. CDR3 amino acids: CASTLTGSYEQYF. The CDR3, as DNA: TGTGCCAGCACCCTGACAGGGTCATACGAGCAGTACTTC.

This clonotype was seen only a few times. The rearrangement links TRBV20-1 to TRBJ2-1; D possibly corresponds to TRBD2 (6 bases). Trimming left V 3 bases short and J 3 bases short, with 9 bases between. The CDR3 covers 13 residues. CDR1 DFQATT and CDR2 SNEGSKA come from the germline V gene (reference sequence). In DNA form, the CDR3 reads TGCAGTGCTAGGGCTAGCGTCTACAATGAGCAGTTCTTC. Protein product: CSARASVYNEQFF.

This clonotype was observed at least ten times. This chain connects TRBV27 to TRBJ2-3; D not resolved. The V end was cut by 3 bases, the J end by 2 bases, with 12 bases between. Germline V gene data show CDR1 as MNHEY and CDR2 as SMNVEV (reference sequence). The CDR3 totals 15 residues. The DNA for the CDR3 is TGTGCCAGCAGTTTGGCCCCCGTGCTCACAGATACGCAGTATTTT. It yields the protein CASSLAPVLTDTQYF.

The rearrangement joins TRBV7-3 to TRBJ2-3, with no clear D. CDR1 is SGHTA, CDR2 FQGTGA, per germline. The CDR3 totals 17 residues. The V end was cut by 2 bases, the J end by 3 bases, with 18 bases between. The CDR3 DNA follows: TGTGCCAGCAGCTTACCGCAATTCGGTAGTGAAACAGATACGCAGTATTTT. Amino acid sequence: CASSLPQFGSETDTQYF. The full variable domain, in which reference TRBV7-3 and TRBJ2-3 provide the parts outside the CDR3, is GAGVSQTPSNKVTEKGKYVELRCDPISGHTALYWYRQSLGQGPEFLIYFQGTGAADDSGLPNDRFFAVRPEGSVSTLKIQRTERGDSAVYLCASSLPQFGSETDTQYFGPGTRLTVL.

The V and J genes are TRBV20-1 and TRBJ2-4; D is perhaps TRBD1 (5 bases). The germline V gene has CDR1 DFQATT and CDR2 SNEGSKA (reference sequence). The CDR3 has 13 residues. With 5 bases removed from V and 3 bases from J, the gap between germline ends came to 11 bases. The CDR3: CSAPGHGKNIQYF. CDR3 DNA sequence: TGCAGTGCTCCCGGACACGGCAAAAACATTCAGTACTTC.

As for this clonotype: Being one base from a much bigger clone, this may be a read error. This rearrangement joins TRBV4-2 to TRBJ2-1; 7 nucleotides match TRBD2. V lost 0 bases to trimming and J lost 13 bases; unmatched junction nucleotides: 9. In germline, CDR1 is LGHNA, CDR2 YNFKEQ. The CDR3 is made up of 14 amino acids. CDR3 DNA sequence: TGTGCCAGCAGCCAAGACCTAGCGGATATGTTTCAGTTCTTC. Amino acids: CASSQDLADMFQFF.

This clonotype has just a few counts. The V gene is TRBV20-1, the J gene TRBJ2-2; possible D gene TRBD2, 5 bases. Trimming shortened V by 3 bases and J by 9 bases, and 11 bases separated the two germline ends. The germline V gene has CDR1 DFQATT and CDR2 SNEGSKA (reference sequence). The CDR3 length is 12 residues. CDR3 protein: CSARAGERELFF. The CDR3 bases are TGCAGTGCTAGGGCCGGGGAGAGGGAGCTGTTTTTT.

Concerning this clonotype: Compared with germline, one end of the junction differs, possibly owing to a read error. The rearrangement links TRBV12-3 or TRBV12-4 to TRBJ1-5, with D perhaps matching TRBD1 (6 bases). The CDR3 runs 13 residues. The DNA for the CDR3 is TGTGCCGGCAGTTTTGGGACAAATCAGCCCCAGCATTTT. Protein: CAGSFGTNQPQHF.

The CDR3 is CASSLSVGSGANVLTF. The CDR3 nucleotides are TGTGCCAGCAGTTTAAGTGTAGGCTCTGGGGCCAACGTCCTGACTTTC. This chain uses TRBV28 with TRBJ2-6; D remains unclear. The length of the CDR3 is 16 residues. From germline, CDR1 is MDHEN and CDR2 SYDVKM. The ends were cut back, 2 bases at V and 0 bases at J, with 8 bases in the middle.

The chain is built from TRBV25-1 and TRBJ2-5, with TRBD1 identical over 7 bases. The junction had 8 bases not matched to a gene; V was cut back by 6 bases and J by 1 base. Looked up from germline, CDR1 is MGHDK and CDR2 is SYGVNS. The CDR3 is made up of 15 amino acids. The CDR3 here is CASSASDRVQETQYF. The DNA of the CDR3 is TGTGCCAGCAGCGCCTCTGACAGGGTCCAAGAGACCCAGTACTTC. Together with reference TRBV25-1 and TRBJ2-5, the CDR3 gives the full variable domain: EADIYQTPRYLVIGTGKKITLECSQTMGHDKMYWYQQDPGMELHLIHYSYGVNSTEKGDLSSESTVSRIRTEHFPLTLESARPSHTSQYLCASSASDRVQETQYFGPGTRLLVL.

This clonotype appeared many times. The CDR3 DNA reads TGTGCCAGCAGCGTAGCTTCCGGGACAGGGCTCAATGAGCAGTTCTTC. It encodes CASSVASGTGLNEQFF. The chain joins TRBV9 to TRBJ2-1, with TRBD1 matching over 9 bases. CDR1 and CDR2 from the germline V gene are SGDLS and YYNGEE. J gave up 6 bases and V 0 bases, and 7 bases lay outside the gene matches. There are 16 residues in the CDR3.

This clonotype was picked up many times. V and J are TRBV12-5 and TRBJ1-5; no clear D gene. The CDR3 contains 16 residues. With 2 bases removed from V and 3 bases from J, the gap between germline ends came to 14 bases. Per the germline V gene, CDR1 is LGHNT and CDR2 is FRNRAP. Here the CDR3 reads CASGLPWMDPNQPQHF. In DNA form, the CDR3 reads TGTGCTAGTGGTTTGCCGTGGATGGACCCCAATCAGCCCCAGCATTTT.

About this clonotype: This may stem from a read error, because a much larger clone lies one nucleotide away. CDR3 protein: CASSLRQGAVEQFF. CDR3 bases: TGTGCCAGCAGCTTAAGACAGGGAGCGGTTGAGCAGTTCTTC. The rearrangement joins TRBV7-3 to TRBJ2-1; TRBD1 aligns across 7 bases. Germline V gives CDR1 SGHTA, CDR2 FQGTGA. The V gene end was trimmed by 1 base and the J gene end by 9 bases; junction bases not matched to a gene: 6. The CDR3 has 14 residues.

The chain couples TRBV6-4 to TRBJ2-7; tentatively, D is TRBD1 or TRBD2 (5 bases each). Germline V gives CDR1 MRHNA, CDR2 SNTAGT. CDR3 length: 17 amino acids. The V end lost 9 bases, the J end lost 0 bases, and 24 bases lay between the germline ends. The CDR3 DNA sequence: TGTGCCAGTATCACCGTGGGGGTAGCGATAAGCTCCTACGAGCAGTACTTC. Amino acids: CASITVGVAISSYEQYF.

The V gene is TRBV4-1, the J gene TRBJ2-7; TRBD2 matches at 9 bases. Matching the DNA end better, TRBJ2-5 makes the J call doubtful. Germline CDR1 MGHRA, CDR2 YSYEKL. CDR3 length equals 15 residues. In DNA form, the CDR3 reads TGCGCCAGCAGCCCCCTGGGACTAGCTGCGGAGACCCAGTACTTC. Encoded protein: CASSPLGLAAETQYF.

This chain joins TRBV12-3 or TRBV12-4 and TRBJ2-4; TRBD1 is a possible D gene (5 bases). The CDR3 is 12 residues long. Trimming stripped 5 bases from V and 5 bases from J, with 7 bases between. CDR3 in amino acids: CASSRQQNIQYF. The CDR3 coding sequence is TGTGCCAGCAGTAGACAGCAAAACATTCAGTACTTC.

V usage is TRBV3-1 and J usage is TRBJ2-5, with 10 nucleotides matching TRBD1. CDR1 and CDR2 from the germline V gene are LGHDT and YNNKEL (reference sequence). V lost 3 bases, J lost 5 bases, and 12 bases stayed unmatched. The CDR3 is made up of 17 amino acids. CDR3 protein: CASSHLTGQGSQETQYF. The DNA of the CDR3 is TGTGCCAGCAGCCACCTAACGGGACAGGGGTCCCAGGAGACCCAGTACTTC.

Details on this clonotype: A much larger clone differs from this one at a single base, so this may be a read error. This chain uses TRBV20-1 with TRBJ2-3, with D possibly TRBD1 on 5 matching bases. There are 13 residues in the CDR3. Germline V gene data show CDR1 as DFQATT and CDR2 as SNEGSKA (reference sequence). CDR3 sequence: CSARGGIVDTRYF. The CDR3 nucleotides are TGCAGTGCTAGAGGGGGCATCGTAGATACGCGGTATTTT.

The rearrangement uses TRBV12-3 or TRBV12-4 and TRBJ2-2, with D perhaps matching TRBD1 or TRBD2 (5 bases each). This CDR3 region has 16 residues. V shed 5 bases and J shed 0 bases, with 13 bases lying between them. The DNA of the CDR3 is TGTGCCAGCAGTCCCCATGGGACGGCGAACACCGGGGAGCTGTTTTTT. Encoded protein: CASSPHGTANTGELFF.

The V and J genes are TRBV4-3 and TRBJ1-2, with a weak D call TRBD1 (6 bases). Trimming shortened V by 3 bases and J by 8 bases, and 25 bases separated the two germline ends. CDR1 and CDR2 from the germline V gene are LGHNA and YSLEER. The CDR3 totals 17 residues. The CDR3 sequence: CASSQGTGFGVFGGYTF. CDR3 in DNA: TGCGCCAGCAGCCAGGGTACAGGGTTTGGGGTTTTTGGAGGCTACACCTTC.